This paragraph reports one TCR beta chain. Clones were read by immunoSEQ multiplex PCR, and TCRdb kept only the in-frame ones, dropping some. The sample includes over 200,000 clones, about 87% seen only once; the top ten take 2.3%. These data come from a study of blood T cell repertoires in COVID-19. The overall study: Spain, Italy and the United States supplied samples that represented acute and convalescent COVID-19. Sources were T cells, B-cell-depleted T cells, or PBMCs; the material itself was cDNA or gDNA.

CDR1 and CDR2 (germline): SGHRS, YFSETQ. J was trimmed by 5 bases and V by 0 bases; bases with no gene match: 3. There are 16 residues in the CDR3. Specimen: peripheral blood. This clonotype originated in a woman in her fifties or sixties with acute or convalescent COVID-19. The rearrangement links TRBV5-1 to TRBJ2-2; 11 nucleotides agree with TRBD2. The CDR3 region has the DNA TGCGCCAGCAGCTTGGGGCTAGCGGGAGGAACCGGGGAGCTGTTTTTT. Translation gives CASSLGLAGGTGELFF.